The sequence of this T cell receptor beta chain was determined in a study of neurological immune-mediated disorders. TCRdb used MiXCR to reprocess the 5' RACE reads, holding one entry per CDR3 protein. Of around 30,000 distinct CDR3 sequences in the sample, 4.6% were seen once. This clonotype was picked up many times. Germline V CDR1 and CDR2: MNHNS, SASEGT. The V gene lost 0 bases and the J gene lost 2 bases, with 22 bases spanning the gap. The CDR3 consists of 19 residues. The sequence came from a man between 18 and 29 years old in good health. The J gene is TRBJ2-5, the V gene TRBV6-1; tentatively, D is TRBD1 (8 bases). The sequenced material came from PBMCs. CDR3 sequence (DNA): TGTGCCAGCAGTGAAGCCCCGAGACAGGGGCGGGGGAAACAAGAGACCCAGTACTTC. Translating gives CASSEAPRQGRGKQETQYF.